These T cell receptor beta chains were read from a single sample in a study of Graves' ophthalmopathy and Graves' hyperthyroidism. In TCRdb, the multiplex PCR reads were re-called with MiXCR into one record per CDR3 protein. The table shows roughly 410,000 distinct CDR3 sequences, with 15% occurring only once. Sequenced sample: peripheral blood. Receptors originate from a woman under 30 with stable Graves' hyperthyroidism. CDR3s include the opening cysteine and the closing phenylalanine or tryptophan. D genes are given only for firm matches. Clone sizes are given selectively: once, few, many, or a class where the clone is expanded.

>many|NA|13|TRBV6-2/TRBV6-3|TRBJ2-5
TGTGCCAGCAGTTACGGCCGGTCGGGAACCCAGTACTTC
CASSYGRSGTQYF
>many|NA|13|TRBV5-1|TRBJ2-5
TGTGCCAGCAGTTTAGGGTCGCAAGAGACCCAGTACTTC
CASSLGSQETQYF
>many|TRBD2|14|TRBV6-2/TRBV6-3|TRBJ2-7
TGTGCCAGCACCCCAGCGGGGGGGCTCTACGAGCAGTACTTC
CASTPAGGLYEQYF
>many|TRBD1|15|TRBV13|TRBJ1-5
TGTGCCAGCAGCTCGGGACAGGGAGAGGATCAGCCCCAGCATTTT
CASSSGQGEDQPQHF
>many|TRBD1|16|TRBV6-6|TRBJ1-2
TGTGCCAGCAGTCCAGGGGGCGCAGGATCCTCCTATGGCTACACCTTC
CASSPGGAGSSYGYTF
>many|NA|14|TRBV12-3/TRBV12-4|TRBJ1-6
NA
CASSFRGRREPLHF
>few|TRBD2|16|TRBV20-1|TRBJ2-5
TGCAGTGCTAGAGATCTGGTAGCGGGGGCACGGGAGACCCAGTACTTC
CSARDLVAGARETQYF
>many|TRBD1|12|TRBV28|TRBJ1-1
TGTGCCAGCAGTTCGACAGGGGGCCAAGCTTTCTTT
CASSSTGGQAFF
>many|TRBD1|13|TRBV12-3/TRBV12-4|TRBJ1-1
TGTGCCAGCAGTCGGACAGGGGGGTCTGAAGCTTTCTTT
CASSRTGGSEAFF
>many|TRBD1|15|TRBV6-1|TRBJ1-2
TGTGCCAGCAGTGAAGTTCCGGACAGGGTCACAGGCTACACCTTC
CASSEVPDRVTGYTF
>few|NA|16|TRBV11-2|TRBJ2-6
TGTGCCAGCAGCCCTTCCGCGAGCTCTGGGGCCAACGTCCTGACTTTC
CASSPSASSGANVLTF
>many|NA|16|TRBV6-1|TRBJ1-3
TGTGCCAGCAGTGAAGCCGGGGGACCCCCTGGAAACACCATATATTTT
CASSEAGGPPGNTIYF
>NA|TRBD1|13|TRBV12-3/TRBV12-4|TRBJ1-1
TGTGCCAGCAGACCCGGACAGGCTTCTGAAGCTTTCTTT
CASRPGQASEAFF
>once|NA|14|TRBV6-1|TRBJ2-7
TGTGCCAGCAGTGAGGCCCGGGGGCTCTACGAGCAGTACTTC
CASSEARGLYEQYF
>once|NA|15|TRBV7-6|TRBJ2-7
TGTGCCAGCAGCATGAGCCGGACAAGTTCCTACGAGCAGTACTTC
CASSMSRTSSYEQYF
>many|NA|18|TRBV12-3/TRBV12-4|TRBJ2-2
TGTGCCAGCAGTCCGAGTCAAGGGGGGGGCGCGGGCACCGGGGAGCTGTTTTTT
CASSPSQGGGAGTGELFF
>NA|NA|15|TRBV20-1|TRBJ2-2
TGCAGTGCTAGCCTACAGGGATATGACACCGGGGAGCTGTTTTTT
CSASLQGYDTGELFF
>NA|TRBD1|11|TRBV12-3/TRBV12-4|TRBJ1-1
TGTGCCATCATCACAGGGGCTGAAGCTTTCTTT
CAIITGAEAFF
>many|NA|14|TRBV12-3/TRBV12-4|TRBJ2-7
TGTGCCAGCAGTTCCAGGGGTAGGGGCCTCGAGCAGTACTTC
CASSSRGRGLEQYF
>few|NA|15|TRBV5-1|TRBJ1-2
TGCGCCAGCAGCCCTCGGAGAGGGACAATCGAGGGCTACACCTTC
CASSPRRGTIEGYTF
>many|TRBD1|15|TRBV4-2|TRBJ1-2
TGTGCCAGCAGCCAAGCAGGGGGTACTTACTATGGCTACACCTTC
CASSQAGGTYYGYTF
>many|TRBD1|13|TRBV2|TRBJ1-1
TGTGCCAAGACGGGACAGGCGGGCACTGAAGCTTTCTTT
CAKTGQAGTEAFF
>many|TRBD1|14|TRBV20-1|TRBJ2-5
TGCAGTGCTTCAACAGGGGGCATACGCGAGACCCAGTACTTC
CSASTGGIRETQYF
>many|TRBD2|16|TRBV7-6|TRBJ2-2
TGTGCCAGCAGCTTTTCCGGGACTAGTCAAACCGGGGAGCTGTTTTTT
CASSFSGTSQTGELFF
>many|NA|13|TRBV18|TRBJ1-2
TGTGCCAGCTCACCGGACGCGGACATTTCCTACACCTTC
CASSPDADISYTF
>many|NA|12|TRBV2|TRBJ2-7
TGTGCCAGCAGGACAGCCGGGGGCGAGCAGTACTTC
CASRTAGGEQYF
>many|NA|12|TRBV6-1|TRBJ2-2
TGTGCCAGCAGTCCAATACGCGGGGAGCTGTTTTTT
CASSPIRGELFF
>many|NA|14|TRBV12-5|TRBJ1-5
TGTGCTAGTGCCCCTGGACATAGCAATCAGCCCCAGCATTTT
CASAPGHSNQPQHF
>few|NA|13|TRBV11-3|TRBJ1-1
TGTGCCAGCACCCCGACAGGAGCCCTTAAAGCTTTCTTT
CASTPTGALKAFF
>many|NA|13|TRBV6-4|TRBJ1-1
TGTGCCAGCACCCCGAGAGGGAAGACTGAAGCTTTCTTT
CASTPRGKTEAFF
>many|NA|18|TRBV6-2/TRBV6-3|TRBJ2-4
TGTGCCAGCAGTATTAGCGCAACTCCTTGGAATGTCCAAAACATTCAGTACTTC
CASSISATPWNVQNIQYF
>many|NA|14|TRBV10-3|TRBJ1-1
TGTGCCATCACGAGTTCCAGGGGGAACACTGAAGCTTTCTTT
CAITSSRGNTEAFF
>NA|TRBD1|16|TRBV12-5|TRBJ1-2
TGTGCTAGTGGTCTCCTAAGCGGGACAGGGTCCTATGGCTACACCTTC
CASGLLSGTGSYGYTF
>many|NA|14|TRBV12-3/TRBV12-4|TRBJ1-1
TGTGCCAGCAGTTTCGGGGTCGCAAACACTGAAGCTTCCTTT
CASSFGVANTEASF
>many|TRBD1|13|TRBV12-3/TRBV12-4|TRBJ1-1
TGTGCCAGCGGCTTCCAGGGGGATACTGAAGCTTTCTTT
CASGFQGDTEAFF
>many|NA|15|TRBV12-3/TRBV12-4|TRBJ2-5
TGTGCCAGCAGTTTGGGGGGTCCGCTGGTAGAGACCCAGTACTTC
CASSLGGPLVETQYF
>many|NA|18|TRBV19|TRBJ2-2
TGTGCCAGTGGTCCGGGTCGCAGGGGATACTCGAACACCGGGGAGCTGTTTTTT
CASGPGRRGYSNTGELFF
>few|TRBD1|15|TRBV5-5|TRBJ2-3
TGTGCCAGCAGCTTGGAAGGGACAGGAACAGATACGCAGTATTTT
CASSLEGTGTDTQYF
>many|TRBD1|15|TRBV7-3|TRBJ1-1
TGTGCCAGCAGTTTTATGTCAAACAGGGGCAATGAAGCTTTCTTT
CASSFMSNRGNEAFF
>NA|NA|15|TRBV12-5|TRBJ2-5
TGTGCTAGTGGTTTGATCCGGGAGATCTGGGAGACCCAGTACTTC
CASGLIREIWETQYF
>many|NA|13|TRBV7-9|TRBJ1-1
TGTGCCAGCAGCTTAGAATGGGACACTGAAGCTTTCTTT
CASSLEWDTEAFF
>NA|TRBD1|16|TRBV7-6|TRBJ1-3
TGTGCCAGCAGCGAGGGACAGCGAAGCTCTGGAAACACCATATATTTT
CASSEGQRSSGNTIYF
>many|NA|15|TRBV29-1|TRBJ2-5
TGCAGCGTTGAAGATGGGGACGGGCGGGGAGAGACCCAGTACTTC
CSVEDGDGRGETQYF
>many|NA|12|TRBV19|TRBJ1-1
TGTGCCAGTAGTATAGTACCGGTGTGGTATTTCTTT
CASSIVPVWYFF
>few|NA|14|TRBV12-3/TRBV12-4|TRBJ2-5
TGTGCCAGCAGTTTAAGAAGAGTTCAGGAGACCCAGTACTTC
CASSLRRVQETQYF
>many|NA|16|TRBV5-1|TRBJ1-2
TGCGCCAGCAGCCCTCCTCTCGGAGGGGGGGGACGCGGCTACACCTTC
CASSPPLGGGGRGYTF
>many|NA|16|TRBV12-3/TRBV12-4|TRBJ1-1
TGTGCCAGCAGTTTGTGGAGTTGGTTAGGAGACACTGAAGCTTTCTTT
CASSLWSWLGDTEAFF
>many|NA|14|TRBV27|TRBJ1-5
TGTGCCAGCAGTTCTATCGATGGCAATCAGCCCCAGCATTTT
CASSSIDGNQPQHF
>many|TRBD2|21|TRBV6-2/TRBV6-3|TRBJ2-2
TGTGCCAGCAGTTACTCGTCATCAGAGCTAGCGGGGGGAACTAACACCGGGGAGCTGTTTTTT
CASSYSSSELAGGTNTGELFF
>NA|NA|11|TRBV6-1|TRBJ2-2
TGTGCCAGCAAGGGGGGCGGGGAGCTGTTTTTT
CASKGGGELFF
>many|NA|17|TRBV6-2/TRBV6-3|TRBJ1-6
TGTGCCAGCAGTCACCTCTCTCCGGGCGCGGGGAGTTCACCCCTCCACTTT
CASSHLSPGAGSSPLHF
>many|TRBD1|15|TRBV12-3/TRBV12-4|TRBJ1-2
TGTGCCAGCAGATCCGACAGGGGCTCATCCTATGGCTACACCTTC
CASRSDRGSSYGYTF
>many|NA|15|TRBV27|TRBJ2-7
TGTGCCAGCAGTCCCTCCCCACAGCTGTACTACGAGCAGTACTTC
CASSPSPQLYYEQYF
>NA|NA|13|TRBV12-3/TRBV12-4|TRBJ1-3
TGTGCCAGCACCTTAGAGGCGGGAAACACCATATATTTT
CASTLEAGNTIYF
>NA|TRBD2|16|TRBV6-5|TRBJ2-5
TGTGCCAGCAGTTACATTAGCGGGGGGGCCGGAGAGACCCAGTACTTC
CASSYISGGAGETQYF